This T cell receptor beta chain was recovered during a study of blood T cell repertoires in COVID-19. The overall study: COVID-19 samples, acute and convalescent, were from the United States, Italy and Spain.

Germline assignment: CDR1 MNHEY and CDR2 SMNVEV (reference sequence). V lost 1 base, J lost 11 bases, and 10 bases stayed unmatched. The CDR3 has 14 amino acids. Source study methods: Reference gene primer amplification gave estimated nucleated cell counts. TCRdb's table, derived via immunoSEQ multiplex PCR, lists solely in-frame clones and lacks some. V, J and clone size reflect that table, while D and trimming were determined from the DNA. This sample carries around 60,000 clones, approximately 80% of them seen once, and the ten largest clones take just under 15%. This chain joins TRBV27 and TRBJ1-1; 7 positions match TRBD1. The receptor was isolated from a man older than 75 with acute or convalescent COVID-19. The sequencing input was peripheral blood. The CDR3 nucleotides read TGTGCCAGCAGTTTATTGGGTGGACAGGAACGGGCTTTCTTT. It yields the protein CASSLLGGQERAFF.